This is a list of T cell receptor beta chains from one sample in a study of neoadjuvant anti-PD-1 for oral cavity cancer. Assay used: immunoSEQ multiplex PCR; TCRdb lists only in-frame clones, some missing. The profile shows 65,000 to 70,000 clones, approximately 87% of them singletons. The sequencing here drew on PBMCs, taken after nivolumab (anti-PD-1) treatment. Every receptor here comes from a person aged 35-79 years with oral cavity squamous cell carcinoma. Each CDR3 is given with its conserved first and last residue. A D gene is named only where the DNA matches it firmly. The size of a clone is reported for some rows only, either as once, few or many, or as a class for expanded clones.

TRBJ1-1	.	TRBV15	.	CATRDPGLMNTEAFF	TGTGCCACCAGAGATCCAGGACTAATGAACACTGAAGCTTTCTTT
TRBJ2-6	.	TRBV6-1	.	CASSEGNTGANVLTF	TGTGCCAGCAGTGAGGGGAATACTGGGGCCAACGTCCTGACTTTC
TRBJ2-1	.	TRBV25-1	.	CASRKPSEGGYNEQFF	TGTGCCAGCAGAAAGCCCTCGGAAGGGGGGTACAATGAGCAGTTCTTC
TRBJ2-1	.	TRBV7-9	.	CASSPRGAFRGEQFF	TGTGCCAGCAGCCCTAGAGGGGCCTTTCGAGGTGAGCAGTTCTTC
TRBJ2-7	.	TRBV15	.	CATSRDSGGYEQYF	TGTGCCACCAGCAGAGATTCGGGCGGTTACGAGCAGTACTTC
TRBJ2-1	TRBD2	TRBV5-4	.	CASSSALAASNEQFF	TGTGCCAGCAGCTCGGCACTAGCGGCCTCCAATGAGCAGTTCTTC
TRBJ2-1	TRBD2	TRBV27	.	CASTPQAGGTYNEQFF	TGTGCCAGCACTCCTCAAGCGGGGGGGACTTACAATGAGCAGTTCTTC
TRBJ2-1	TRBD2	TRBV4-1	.	CASSPWTSGRNEQFF	TGCGCCAGCAGCCCTTGGACTAGCGGGAGGAATGAGCAGTTCTTC
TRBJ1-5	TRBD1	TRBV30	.	CAWATGANQPQHF	TGTGCCTGGGCTACAGGGGCCAATCAGCCCCAGCATTTT
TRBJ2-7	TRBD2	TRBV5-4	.	CASSRLAGQAYEQYF	TGTGCCAGCAGCAGACTAGCGGGCCAAGCCTACGAGCAGTACTTC
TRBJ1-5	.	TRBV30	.	CAWSGRSNQPQHF	TGTGCCTGGAGTGGACGCAGCAATCAGCCCCAGCATTTT
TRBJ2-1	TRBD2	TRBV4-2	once	CASSQESSGGPGEQFF	TGTGCCAGCAGCCAAGAATCTAGCGGGGGGCCCGGTGAGCAGTTCTTC
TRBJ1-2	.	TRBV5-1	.	CASSLEPNYGYTF	TGCGCCAGCAGCTTGGAGCCCAACTATGGCTACACCTTC
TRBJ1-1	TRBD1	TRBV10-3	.	CAVTGDTEAFF	TGTGCCGTTACAGGGGACACTGAAGCTTTCTTT
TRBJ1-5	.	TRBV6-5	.	CASSYGRGNQPQHF	TGTGCCAGCAGTTACGGACGGGGCAATCAGCCCCAGCATTTT
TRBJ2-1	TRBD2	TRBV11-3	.	CASSLYGGRPDNEQFF	TGTGCCAGCAGCTTATATGGCGGGAGACCAGACAATGAGCAGTTCTTC
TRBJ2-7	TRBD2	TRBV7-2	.	CASSLGTSGVYEQYF	TGTGCCAGCAGCTTAGGGACTAGCGGGGTTTACGAGCAGTACTTC
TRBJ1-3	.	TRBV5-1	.	CASSLAPARVASGNTIYF	TGCGCCAGCAGCTTAGCCCCCGCGAGGGTAGCGTCTGGAAACACCATATATTTT
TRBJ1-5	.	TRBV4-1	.	CASSRRTEISEPQHF	TGCGCCAGCAGCCGGCGAACAGAAATCTCGGAGCCCCAGCATTTT
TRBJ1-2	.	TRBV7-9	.	CASSLGGTYGYTF	TGTGCCAGCAGCTTAGGAGGGACCTATGGCTACACCTTC
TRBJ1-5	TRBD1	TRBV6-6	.	CASIQDRGGQPQHF	TGTGCCAGCATACAGGACAGGGGAGGACAGCCCCAGCATTTT
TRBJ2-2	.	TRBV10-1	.	CASKLSENTGELFF	TGCGCCAGCAAGCTTAGCGAGAACACCGGGGAGCTGTTTTTT
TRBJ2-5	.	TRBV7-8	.	CASSLVRQETQYF	TGTGCCAGCAGCTTAGTCCGGCAAGAGACCCAGTACTTC
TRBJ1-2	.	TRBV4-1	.	CASSQNYLRGVVDGYTF	TGCGCCAGCAGCCAAAATTATTTACGAGGAGTGGTTGATGGCTACACCTTC
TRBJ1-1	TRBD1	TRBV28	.	CASTQSTGGEAFF	TGTGCCAGCACCCAATCGACAGGGGGAGAAGCTTTCTTT
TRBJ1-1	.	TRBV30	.	CAWSPPGLGRYEAFF	TGTGCCTGGAGTCCCCCGGGTCTTGGACGTTATGAAGCTTTCTTT
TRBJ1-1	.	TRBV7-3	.	CASAKGQSNTEAFF	TGTGCCAGCGCAAAAGGACAATCGAACACTGAAGCTTTCTTT
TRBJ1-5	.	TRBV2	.	CASSDLWGGQPQHF	TGTGCCAGCAGTGACCTCTGGGGGGGTCAGCCCCAGCATTTT
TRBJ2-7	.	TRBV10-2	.	CASSPGSSYEQYF	TGCGCCAGCAGTCCAGGGAGCTCCTACGAGCAGTACTTC
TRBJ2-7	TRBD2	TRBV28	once	CASSPFSGGKDYEQYF	TGTGCCAGCAGTCCATTCTCGGGGGGGAAGGACTACGAGCAGTACTTC
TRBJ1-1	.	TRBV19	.	CASSRGTLSTEAFF	TGTGCCAGTAGTAGGGGGACACTAAGCACTGAAGCTTTCTTT
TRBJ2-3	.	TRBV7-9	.	CASSFGPRQLTDTQYF	TGTGCCAGCAGCTTCGGCCCCCGACAGCTCACAGATACGCAGTATTTT
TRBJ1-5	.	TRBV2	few	CASSYSPNQPQHF	TGTGCCAGCAGTTACAGTCCAAATCAGCCCCAGCATTTT
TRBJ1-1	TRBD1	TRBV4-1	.	CASSRGQGPGTEAFF	TGCGCCAGCAGCCGGGGACAGGGTCCAGGCACTGAAGCTTTCTTT
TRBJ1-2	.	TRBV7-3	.	CASSLYHGDGYTF	TGTGCCAGCAGCTTATATCACGGGGATGGCTACACCTTC
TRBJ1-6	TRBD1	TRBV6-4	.	CASSSGTDNSPLHF	TGTGCCAGCAGCTCCGGGACAGATAATTCACCCCTCCACTTT
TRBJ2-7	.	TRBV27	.	CASSPGYEQYF	TGTGCCAGCAGTCCGGGGTACGAGCAGTACTTC
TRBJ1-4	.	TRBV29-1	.	CSVGYLNEKLFF	TGCAGCGTCGGTTATTTAAATGAAAAACTGTTTTTT
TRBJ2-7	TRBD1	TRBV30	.	CAWRNRGPSYEQYF	TGTGCCTGGAGAAACAGGGGCCCTTCCTACGAGCAGTACTTC
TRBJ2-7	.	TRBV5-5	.	CASRRAGQIYEQYF	TGTGCCAGCCGAAGGGCAGGGCAGATCTACGAGCAGTACTTC
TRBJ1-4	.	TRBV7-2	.	CASSPQGAINEKLFF	TGTGCCAGCAGCCCACAGGGAGCAATTAATGAAAAACTGTTTTTT
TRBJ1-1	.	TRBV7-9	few	CASSYPQRNTEAFF	TGTGCCAGCAGCTACCCTCAGCGAAACACTGAAGCTTTCTTT